This T cell receptor (beta chain) stems from a study of T cell responses to AZD1222 COVID-19 vaccine. Only in-frame clones appear in the TCRdb table, and some are missing; sequencing was by immunoSEQ multiplex PCR. The sample carries around 160,000 clones, more than 85% recorded once. The CDR3 length is 18 residues. V lost 1 base to trimming and J lost 0 bases, with 19 bases between them. Germline V lookup: CDR1 SGHKS, CDR2 YYEKEE (reference sequence). The specimen was peripheral blood, collected on day 0 of AZD1222 vaccination. The rearrangement uses TRBV5-5 and TRBJ1-1, with unresolved D. The TCR was taken from an adult in good health. The CDR3 region has the DNA TGTGCCAGCAGCTTGTTTACGGCTCCGAGCTCAATGAACACTGAAGCTTTCTTT. This codes for CASSLFTAPSSMNTEAFF.